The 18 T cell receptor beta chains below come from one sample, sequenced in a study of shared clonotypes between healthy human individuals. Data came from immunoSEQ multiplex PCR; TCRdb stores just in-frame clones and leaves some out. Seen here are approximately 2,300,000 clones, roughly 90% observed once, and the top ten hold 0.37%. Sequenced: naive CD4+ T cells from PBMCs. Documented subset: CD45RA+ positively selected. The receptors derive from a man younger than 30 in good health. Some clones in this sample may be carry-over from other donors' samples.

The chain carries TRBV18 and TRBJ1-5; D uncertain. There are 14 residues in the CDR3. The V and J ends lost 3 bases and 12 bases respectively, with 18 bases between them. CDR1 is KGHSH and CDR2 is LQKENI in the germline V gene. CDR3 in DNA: TGTGCCAGCTCACCGGGGTTCCAACCCCAATACCAGCATTTT. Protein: CASSPGFQPQYQHF.

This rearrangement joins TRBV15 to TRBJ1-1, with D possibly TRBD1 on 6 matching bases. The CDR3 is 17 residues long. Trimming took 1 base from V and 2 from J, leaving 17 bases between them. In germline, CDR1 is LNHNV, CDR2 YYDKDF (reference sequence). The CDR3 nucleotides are TGTGCCACCAGCAGAGGAGGGGGTCAGGGTTTTAACACTGAAGCTTTCTTT. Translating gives CATSRGGGQGFNTEAFF.

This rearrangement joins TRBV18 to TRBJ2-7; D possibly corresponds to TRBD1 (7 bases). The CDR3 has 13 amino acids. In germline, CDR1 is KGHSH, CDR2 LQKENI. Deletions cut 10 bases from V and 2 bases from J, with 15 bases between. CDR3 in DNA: TGTGCCACCGCGGGGCAGGGGGCCTACGAGCAGTACTTC. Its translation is CATAGQGAYEQYF.

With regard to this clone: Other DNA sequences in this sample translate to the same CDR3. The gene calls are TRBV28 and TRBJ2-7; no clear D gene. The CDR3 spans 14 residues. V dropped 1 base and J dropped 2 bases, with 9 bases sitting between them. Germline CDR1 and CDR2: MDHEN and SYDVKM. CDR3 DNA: TGTGCCAGCAGTTTATATGGTCCTACCTACGAGCAGTACTTC. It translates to CASSLYGPTYEQYF.

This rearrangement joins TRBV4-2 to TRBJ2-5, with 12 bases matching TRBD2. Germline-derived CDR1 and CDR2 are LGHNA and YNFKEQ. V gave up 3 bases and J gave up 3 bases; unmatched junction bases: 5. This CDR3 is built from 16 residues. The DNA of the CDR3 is TGTGCCAGCAGCCAGGGTAGGACTAGCGGGAAAGAGACCCAGTACTTC. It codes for CASSQGRTSGKETQYF.

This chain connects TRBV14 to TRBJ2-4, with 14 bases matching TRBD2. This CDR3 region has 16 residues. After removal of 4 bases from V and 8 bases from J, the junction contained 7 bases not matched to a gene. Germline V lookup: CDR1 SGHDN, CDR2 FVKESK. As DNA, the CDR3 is TGTGCCAGCAGCCCGAGGACTAGCGGGAGGTTGGACATTCAGTACTTC. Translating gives CASSPRTSGRLDIQYF.

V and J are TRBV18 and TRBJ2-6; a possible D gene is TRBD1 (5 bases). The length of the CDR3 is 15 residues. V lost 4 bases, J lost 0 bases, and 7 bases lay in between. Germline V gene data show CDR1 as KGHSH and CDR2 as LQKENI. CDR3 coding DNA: TGTGCCAGCTCACAGGGGAACTCTGGGGCCAACGTCCTGACTTTC. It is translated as CASSQGNSGANVLTF.

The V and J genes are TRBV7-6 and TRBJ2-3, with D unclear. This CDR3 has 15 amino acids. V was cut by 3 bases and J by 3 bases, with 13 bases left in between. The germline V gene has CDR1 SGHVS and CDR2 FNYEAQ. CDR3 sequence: CASSLASVGTDTQYF. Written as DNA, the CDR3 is TGTGCCAGCAGCTTGGCGTCAGTCGGGACAGATACGCAGTATTTT. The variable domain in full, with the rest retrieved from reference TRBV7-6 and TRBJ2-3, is GAGVSQSPRYKVTKRGQDVALRCDPISGHVSLYWYRQALGQGPEFLTYFNYEAQQDKSGLPNDRFSAERPEGSISTLTIQRTEQRDSAMYRCASSLASVGTDTQYFGPGTRLTVL.

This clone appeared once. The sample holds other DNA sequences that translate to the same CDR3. The CDR3 DNA reads TGTGCCAGTAGTATTTCTCCGGGCAATCAGCCCCAGCATTTT. The encoded protein is CASSISPGNQPQHF. This chain connects TRBV19 to TRBJ1-5, with no clear D. Trimming shortened V by 3 bases and J by 2 bases, and 8 bases separated the two germline ends. Germline CDR1 and CDR2: LNHDA and SQIVND (reference sequence). CDR3 size: 14 residues.

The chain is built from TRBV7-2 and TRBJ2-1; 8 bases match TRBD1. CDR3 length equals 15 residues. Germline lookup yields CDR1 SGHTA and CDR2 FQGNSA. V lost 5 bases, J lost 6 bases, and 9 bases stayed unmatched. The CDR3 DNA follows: TGTGCCAGCAGCGCCCCCAGGGGGCCCTCCAATGAGCAGTTCTTC. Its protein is CASSAPRGPSNEQFF.

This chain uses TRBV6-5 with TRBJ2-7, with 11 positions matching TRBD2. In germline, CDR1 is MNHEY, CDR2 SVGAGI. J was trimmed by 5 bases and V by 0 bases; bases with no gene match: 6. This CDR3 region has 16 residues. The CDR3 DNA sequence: TGTGCCAGCAGTTACTCGAGGTCTAGCGGGAGGAACGAGCAGTACTTC. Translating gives CASSYSRSSGRNEQYF.

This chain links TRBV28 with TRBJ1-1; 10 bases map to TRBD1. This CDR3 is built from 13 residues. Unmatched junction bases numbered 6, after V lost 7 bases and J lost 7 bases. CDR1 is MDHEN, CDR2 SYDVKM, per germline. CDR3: CASTTGGGGEAFF. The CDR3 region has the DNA TGTGCCAGCACGACAGGGGGCGGTGGTGAAGCTTTCTTT.

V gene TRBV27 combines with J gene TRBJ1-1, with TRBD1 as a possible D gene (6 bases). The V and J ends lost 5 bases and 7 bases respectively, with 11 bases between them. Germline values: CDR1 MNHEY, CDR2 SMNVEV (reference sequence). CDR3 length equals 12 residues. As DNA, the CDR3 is TGTGCCAGCAGTCTCATACAGGGTGAAGCTTTCTTT. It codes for CASSLIQGEAFF.

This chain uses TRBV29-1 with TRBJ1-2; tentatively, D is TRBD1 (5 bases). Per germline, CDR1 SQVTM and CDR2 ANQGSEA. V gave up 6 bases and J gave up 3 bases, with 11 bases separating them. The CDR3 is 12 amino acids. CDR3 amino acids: CSVLLGDYGYTF. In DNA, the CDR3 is TGCAGCGTATTATTGGGGGACTATGGCTACACCTTC.

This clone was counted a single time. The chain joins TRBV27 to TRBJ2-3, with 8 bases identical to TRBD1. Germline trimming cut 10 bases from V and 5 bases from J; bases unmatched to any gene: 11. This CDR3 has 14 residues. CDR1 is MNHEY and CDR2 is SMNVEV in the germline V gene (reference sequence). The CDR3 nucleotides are TGTGCCACCAGCTACATCAGGGGGCTAGATACGCAGTATTTT. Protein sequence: CATSYIRGLDTQYF.

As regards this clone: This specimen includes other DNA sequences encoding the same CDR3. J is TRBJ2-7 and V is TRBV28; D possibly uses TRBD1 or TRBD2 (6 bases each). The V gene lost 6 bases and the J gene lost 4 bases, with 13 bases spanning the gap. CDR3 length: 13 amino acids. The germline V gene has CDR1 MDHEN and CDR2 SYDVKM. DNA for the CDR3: TGTGCCAGCAGCCGGGGGCCCTTGTACGAGCAGTACTTC. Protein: CASSRGPLYEQYF.

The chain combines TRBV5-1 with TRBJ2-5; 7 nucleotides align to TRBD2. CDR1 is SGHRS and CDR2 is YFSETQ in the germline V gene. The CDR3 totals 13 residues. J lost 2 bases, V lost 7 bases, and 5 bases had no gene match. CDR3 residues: CASRTGGQETQYF. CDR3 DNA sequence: TGCGCCAGCCGAACGGGGGGTCAAGAGACCCAGTACTTC.

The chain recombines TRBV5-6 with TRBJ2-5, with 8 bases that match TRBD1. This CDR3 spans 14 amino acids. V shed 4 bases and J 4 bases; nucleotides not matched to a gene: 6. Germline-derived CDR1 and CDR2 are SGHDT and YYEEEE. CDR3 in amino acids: CASSTRTGSETQYF. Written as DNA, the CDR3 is TGTGCCAGCAGCACCCGGACAGGGTCAGAGACCCAGTACTTC. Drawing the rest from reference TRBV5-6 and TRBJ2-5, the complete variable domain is DAGVTQSPTHLIKTRGQQVTLRCSPKSGHDTVSWYQQALGQGPQFIFQYYEEEERQRGNFPDRFSGHQFPNYSSELNVNALLLGDSALYLCASSTRTGSETQYFGPGTRLLVL.